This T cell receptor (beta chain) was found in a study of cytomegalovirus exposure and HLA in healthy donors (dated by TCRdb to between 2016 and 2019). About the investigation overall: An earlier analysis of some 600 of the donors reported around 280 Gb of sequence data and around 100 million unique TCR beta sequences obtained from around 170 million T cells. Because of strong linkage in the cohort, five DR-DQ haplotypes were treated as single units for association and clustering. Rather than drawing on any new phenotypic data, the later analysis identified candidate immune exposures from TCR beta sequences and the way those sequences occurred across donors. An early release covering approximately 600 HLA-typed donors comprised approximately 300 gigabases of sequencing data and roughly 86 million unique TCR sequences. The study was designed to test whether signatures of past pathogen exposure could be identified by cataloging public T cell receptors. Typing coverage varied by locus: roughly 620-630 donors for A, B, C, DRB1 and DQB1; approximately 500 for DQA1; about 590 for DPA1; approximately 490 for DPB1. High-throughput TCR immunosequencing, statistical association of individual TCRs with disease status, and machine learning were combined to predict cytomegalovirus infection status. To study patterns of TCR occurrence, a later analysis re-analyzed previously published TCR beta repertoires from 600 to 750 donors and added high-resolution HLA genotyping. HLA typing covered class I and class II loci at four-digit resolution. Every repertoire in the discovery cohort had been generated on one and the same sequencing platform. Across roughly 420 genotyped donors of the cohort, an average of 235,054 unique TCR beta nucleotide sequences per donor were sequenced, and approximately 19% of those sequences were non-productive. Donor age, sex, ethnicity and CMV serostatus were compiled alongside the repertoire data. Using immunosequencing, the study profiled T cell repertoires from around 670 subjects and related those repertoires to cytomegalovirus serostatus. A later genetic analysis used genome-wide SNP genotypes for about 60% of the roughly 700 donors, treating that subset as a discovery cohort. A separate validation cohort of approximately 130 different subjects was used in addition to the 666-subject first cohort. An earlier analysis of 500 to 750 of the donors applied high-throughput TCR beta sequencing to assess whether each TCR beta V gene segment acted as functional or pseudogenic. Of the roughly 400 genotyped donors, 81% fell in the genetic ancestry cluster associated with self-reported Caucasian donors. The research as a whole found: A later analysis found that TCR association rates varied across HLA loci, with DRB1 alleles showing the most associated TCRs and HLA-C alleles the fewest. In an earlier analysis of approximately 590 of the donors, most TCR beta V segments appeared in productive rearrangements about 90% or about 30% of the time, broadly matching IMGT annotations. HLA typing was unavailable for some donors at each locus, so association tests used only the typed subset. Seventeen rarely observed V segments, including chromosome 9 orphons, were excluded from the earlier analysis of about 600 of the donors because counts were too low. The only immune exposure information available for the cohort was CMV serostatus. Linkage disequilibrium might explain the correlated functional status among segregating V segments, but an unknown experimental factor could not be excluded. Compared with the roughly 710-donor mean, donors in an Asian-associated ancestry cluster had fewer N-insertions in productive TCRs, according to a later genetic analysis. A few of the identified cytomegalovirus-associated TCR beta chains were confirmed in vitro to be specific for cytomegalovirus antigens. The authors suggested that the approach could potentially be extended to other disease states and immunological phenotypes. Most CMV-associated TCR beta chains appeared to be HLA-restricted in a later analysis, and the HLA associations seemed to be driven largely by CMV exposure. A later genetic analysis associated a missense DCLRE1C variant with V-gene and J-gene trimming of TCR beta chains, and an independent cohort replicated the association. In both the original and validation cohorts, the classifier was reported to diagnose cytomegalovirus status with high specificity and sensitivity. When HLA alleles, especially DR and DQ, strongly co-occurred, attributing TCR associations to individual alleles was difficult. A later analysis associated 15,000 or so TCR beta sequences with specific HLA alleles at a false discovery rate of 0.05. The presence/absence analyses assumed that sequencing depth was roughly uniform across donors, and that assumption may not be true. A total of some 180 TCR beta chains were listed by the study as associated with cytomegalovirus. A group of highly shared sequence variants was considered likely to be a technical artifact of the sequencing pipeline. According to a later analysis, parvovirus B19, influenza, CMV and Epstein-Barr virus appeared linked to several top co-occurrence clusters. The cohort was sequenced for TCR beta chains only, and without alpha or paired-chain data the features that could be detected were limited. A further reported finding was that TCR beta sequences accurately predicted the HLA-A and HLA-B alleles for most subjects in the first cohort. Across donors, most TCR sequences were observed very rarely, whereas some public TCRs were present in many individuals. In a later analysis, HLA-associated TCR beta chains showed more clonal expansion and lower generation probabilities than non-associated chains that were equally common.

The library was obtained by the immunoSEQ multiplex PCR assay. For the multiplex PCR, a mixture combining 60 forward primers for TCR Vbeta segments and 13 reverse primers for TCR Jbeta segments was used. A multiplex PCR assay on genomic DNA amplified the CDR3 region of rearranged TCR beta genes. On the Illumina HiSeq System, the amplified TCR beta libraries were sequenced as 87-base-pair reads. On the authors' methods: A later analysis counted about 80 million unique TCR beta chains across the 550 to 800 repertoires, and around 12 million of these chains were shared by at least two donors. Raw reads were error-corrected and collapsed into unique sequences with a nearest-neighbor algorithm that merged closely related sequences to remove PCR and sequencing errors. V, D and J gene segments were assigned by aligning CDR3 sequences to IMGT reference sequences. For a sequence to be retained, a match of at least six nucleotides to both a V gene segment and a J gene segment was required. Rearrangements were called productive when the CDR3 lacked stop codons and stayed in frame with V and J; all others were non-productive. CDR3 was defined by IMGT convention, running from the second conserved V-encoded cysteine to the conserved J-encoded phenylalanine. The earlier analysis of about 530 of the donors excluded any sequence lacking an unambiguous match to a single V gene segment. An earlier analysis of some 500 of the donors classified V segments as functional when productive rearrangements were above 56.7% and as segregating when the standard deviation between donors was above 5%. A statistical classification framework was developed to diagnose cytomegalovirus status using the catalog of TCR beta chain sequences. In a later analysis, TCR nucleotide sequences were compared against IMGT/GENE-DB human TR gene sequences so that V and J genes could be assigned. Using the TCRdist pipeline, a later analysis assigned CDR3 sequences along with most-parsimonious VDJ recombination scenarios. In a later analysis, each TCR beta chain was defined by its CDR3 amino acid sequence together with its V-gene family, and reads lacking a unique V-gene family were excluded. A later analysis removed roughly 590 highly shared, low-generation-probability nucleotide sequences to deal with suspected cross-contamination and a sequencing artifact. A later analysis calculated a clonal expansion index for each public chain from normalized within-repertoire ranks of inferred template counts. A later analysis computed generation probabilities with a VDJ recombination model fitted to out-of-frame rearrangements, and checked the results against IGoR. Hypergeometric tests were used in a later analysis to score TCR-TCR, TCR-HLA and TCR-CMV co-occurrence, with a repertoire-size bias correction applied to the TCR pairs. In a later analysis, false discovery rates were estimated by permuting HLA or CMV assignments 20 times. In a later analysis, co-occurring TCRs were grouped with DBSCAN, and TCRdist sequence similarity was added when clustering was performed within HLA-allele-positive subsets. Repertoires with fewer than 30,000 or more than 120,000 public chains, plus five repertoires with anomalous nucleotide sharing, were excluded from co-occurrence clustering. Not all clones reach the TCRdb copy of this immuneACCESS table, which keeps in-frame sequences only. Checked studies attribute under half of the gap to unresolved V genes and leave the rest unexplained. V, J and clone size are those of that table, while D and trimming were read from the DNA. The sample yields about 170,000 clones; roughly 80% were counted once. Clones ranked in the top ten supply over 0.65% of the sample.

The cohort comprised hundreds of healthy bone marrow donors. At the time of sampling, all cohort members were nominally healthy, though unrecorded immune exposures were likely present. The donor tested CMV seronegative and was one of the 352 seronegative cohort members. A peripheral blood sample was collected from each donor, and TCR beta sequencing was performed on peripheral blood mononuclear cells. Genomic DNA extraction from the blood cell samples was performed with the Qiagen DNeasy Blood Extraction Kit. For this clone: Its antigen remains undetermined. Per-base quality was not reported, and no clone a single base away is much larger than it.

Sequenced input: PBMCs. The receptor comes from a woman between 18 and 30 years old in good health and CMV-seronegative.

The nucleotide sequence reads TGCGCCAGCAGTGAGGACGGATGCATTTACAGGGGGGGAAATGAAAAACTGTTTTTT. Its protein is CASSEDGCIYRGGNEKLFF. The chain uses TRBV10-1 and TRBJ1-4, with 8 bases matching TRBD1. Trimming leaves V shorter by 2 bases and J shorter by 5 bases, with the junction holding 16 bases beyond the gene matches. From its cysteine to its phenylalanine, the CDR3 spans 19 amino acids. Just the 57-base CDR3 DNA is kept, in frame starting at base 1. CDR1 and CDR2 (WNHNN, SYGVQD) derive from the germline V gene (reference sequence).